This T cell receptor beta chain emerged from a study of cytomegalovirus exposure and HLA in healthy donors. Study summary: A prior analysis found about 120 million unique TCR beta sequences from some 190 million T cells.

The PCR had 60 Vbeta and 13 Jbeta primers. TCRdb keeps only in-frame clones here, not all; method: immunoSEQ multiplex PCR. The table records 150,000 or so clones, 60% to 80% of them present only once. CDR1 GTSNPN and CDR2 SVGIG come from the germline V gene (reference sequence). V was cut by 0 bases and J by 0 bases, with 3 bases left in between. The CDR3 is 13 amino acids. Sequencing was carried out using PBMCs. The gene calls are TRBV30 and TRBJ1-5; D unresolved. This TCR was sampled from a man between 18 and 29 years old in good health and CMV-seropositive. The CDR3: CAWSVRSNQPQHF. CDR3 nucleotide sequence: TGTGCCTGGAGTGTGCGTAGCAATCAGCCCCAGCATTTT.